These T cell receptor beta chains were read from a single sample in a study of T-cell reconstitution after alpha-beta-depleted transplantation in children. TCRdb analysed the PCR reads with MiXCR anew, one entry per CDR3 protein. The sample consists of around 440,000 distinct CDR3 sequences, 15% to 20% of them appearing once. The source material was PBMCs, mostly from graft donor cells, sampled 360 days after TCRalphabeta/CD19-depleted stem cell transplant. The receptor source for this set is a boy in the first two years of life who had a stem cell transplant for Wiskott-Aldrich syndrome, so the T cells may come from the graft donor. Each CDR3 is given with its conserved first and last residue. D genes are given only for firm matches. Clone sizes are given selectively: once, few, many, or a class where the clone is expanded.

D | size | J | V | DNA | CDR3
NA | many | TRBJ1-1 | TRBV29-1 | TGCAGCGTTGAATGGAGGGACGGGTACACTGAAGCTTTCTTT | CSVEWRDGYTEAFF
TRBD2 | NA | TRBJ2-3 | TRBV29-1 | TGCAGCGTGCCGGTCGGGGGGGGAAGCACAGATACGCAGTATTTT | CSVPVGGGSTDTQYF
NA | few | TRBJ2-2 | TRBV29-1 | TGCAGCGCCTCTGGAAGGGGAAACACCGGGGAGCTGTTTTTT | CSASGRGNTGELFF
NA | NA | TRBJ2-3 | TRBV30 | TGTGCCTGGTGTCTAGCGCTAGATACGCAGTATTTT | CAWCLALDTQYF
NA | NA | TRBJ1-2 | TRBV5-1 | TGCGCCAGCAGCAATCCGGGACGGACTAACTATGGCTACACCTTC | CASSNPGRTNYGYTF
NA | NA | TRBJ2-1 | TRBV19 | TGTGCCAGTAGTATAAGGCTAGCGTATAAGAATGAGCAGTTCTTC | CASSIRLAYKNEQFF
NA | few | TRBJ2-1 | TRBV7-8 | TGTGCCAGCAGCTCACTTAGTATCCATGAGCAGTTCTTC | CASSSLSIHEQFF
NA | few | TRBJ1-6 | TRBV12-3/TRBV12-4 | TGTGCCAGCAGTTTGACAGCGCAGTATTCACCCCTCCACTTT | CASSLTAQYSPLHF
NA | many | TRBJ2-5 | TRBV5-1 | TGCGCCAGCAGCTCAGGGGGGCTGGAGACCCAGTACTTC | CASSSGGLETQYF
TRBD1 | few | TRBJ2-7 | TRBV6-2/TRBV6-3 | TGTGCCAGCAAGGTGCGGGACAGGATTGCCTACGAGCAGTACTTC | CASKVRDRIAYEQYF
NA | many | TRBJ1-3 | TRBV29-1 | TGCAGCGGAGGCAGCTCTGGAAACACCATATATTTT | CSGGSSGNTIYF
NA | NA | TRBJ2-2 | TRBV6-5 | TGTGCCAGCAGTTATCCCCAGGGCACCGGGGAGCTGTTTTTT | CASSYPQGTGELFF
NA | few | TRBJ2-7 | TRBV12-3/TRBV12-4 | TGTGCCAGCAGTTTAGCTTGGTTTAGAGGGCAGTACTTC | CASSLAWFRGQYF
TRBD2 | NA | TRBJ2-7 | TRBV7-9 | TGTGCCAGCAGCTTAAGTTTGGGCGGGGGCTACGAGCAGTACTTC | CASSLSLGGGYEQYF
NA | few | TRBJ2-1 | TRBV4-3 | TGCGCCAGCAGCTTTTCGCCGGGAACCGTGGCCGAGCAGTTCTTC | CASSFSPGTVAEQFF
NA | NA | TRBJ2-2 | TRBV7-9 | TGTGCCAGCAGCTTAGGGTCCGGGGGCCGAGGCGGGGAGCTGTTTTTT | CASSLGSGGRGGELFF
TRBD1 | few | TRBJ1-1 | TRBV18 | TGTGCCAGCGGGACAGGGGGACTGAACACTGAAGCTTTCTTT | CASGTGGLNTEAFF
TRBD1 | few | TRBJ2-2 | TRBV20-1 | TGCAGTGCGGGACAGGGGCTTGGAACCGGGGAGCTGTTTTTT | CSAGQGLGTGELFF
TRBD2 | few | TRBJ2-2 | TRBV12-3/TRBV12-4 | TGTGCCAGCAAAGGGGACTACCTCACCGGGGAGCTGTTTTTT | CASKGDYLTGELFF
NA | few | TRBJ2-4 | TRBV2 | TGTGCCAGCAATCCGGGACGTAAACATTCTCAGTACTTC | CASNPGRKHSQYF
TRBD1 | many | TRBJ1-1 | TRBV10-3 | TGTGCCATCAGATCCTTCGGGACAGGGCACACTGAAGCTTTCTTT | CAIRSFGTGHTEAFF
TRBD1 | few | TRBJ1-1 | TRBV4-3 | TGCGCCAGCAGCCAAGACACCGGGACAGGGTTTAACACTGAAGCTTTCTTT | CASSQDTGTGFNTEAFF
NA | NA | TRBJ2-3 | TRBV28 | TGTGCCAGCAGGCGATCGGGGGATACGCAGTATTTT | CASRRSGDTQYF
NA | many | TRBJ2-6 | TRBV12-3/TRBV12-4 | TGTGCCAGCAGTTTTGGGGCCAACGTCCTGACTTTC | CASSFGANVLTF
TRBD2 | medium-sized | TRBJ2-1 | TRBV10-3 | TGTGCCATCAGTGATGCGGCTAGCGGATACAATGAGCAGTTCTTC | CAISDAASGYNEQFF
NA | few | TRBJ1-1 | TRBV12-3/TRBV12-4 | TGTGCCAGTGCCGACGCATTGAACACTGAAGCTTTCTTT | CASADALNTEAFF
NA | NA | TRBJ2-2 | TRBV27 | TGTGCCAGCAGTCCCTCGGGGTACACCGGGGAGCTGTTTTTT | CASSPSGYTGELFF
NA | many | TRBJ1-1 | TRBV5-6 | TGTGCCAGCAGCTTCCAAGGGAGGAACACTGAAGCTTTCTTT | CASSFQGRNTEAFF
NA | few | TRBJ2-7 | TRBV10-3 | TGTGCCATCAGTGAGGCGGTAAGGGCCTACGAGCAGTACTTC | CAISEAVRAYEQYF
NA | NA | TRBJ2-5 | TRBV25-1 | TGTGCCAGCAGTGCTCCCGGAGGGGCGGTAGAGACCCAGTACTTC | CASSAPGGAVETQYF